The 8 T cell receptor beta chains below were found in one sample sequenced in a study of blood T cell repertoires in COVID-19. Clones were sequenced by immunoSEQ multiplex PCR, and TCRdb holds only the in-frame ones, with some missing. The sample records 250,000 to 300,000 clones, roughly 87% being singletons. The sample consisted of PBMCs or T cells enriched from blood (not recorded which). The receptors originated from a woman in her twenties or thirties who had recovered from COVID-19.

The genes are TRBV18 and TRBJ1-3, with D possibly matching TRBD1 (5 bases). The ends were cut back, 5 bases at V and 4 bases at J, with 9 bases in the middle. The CDR3 is 13 residues long. Germline V gene lookup returns CDR1 KGHSH and CDR2 LQKENI. CDR3 protein: CASSIPGGNTIYF. CDR3 DNA: TGTGCCAGCTCAATCCCAGGGGGAAACACCATATATTTT.

V gene TRBV11-2 combines with J gene TRBJ2-7; TRBD1 might be the D (6 bases). Germline V gene data show CDR1 as SGHAT and CDR2 as FQNNGV. CDR3 size: 16 residues. V shed 8 bases and J shed 2 bases, with 22 bases lying between them. CDR3 sequence reads: CASGLPVQGLTYEQYF. In DNA form, the CDR3 reads TGTGCCAGCGGCCTTCCAGTCCAGGGGCTCACCTACGAGCAGTACTTC.

The chain has TRBV10-3 and TRBJ2-1, with D hard to call. The CDR3 totals 12 residues. CDR1 and CDR2 (germline): ENHRY, SYGVKD. V lost 0 bases to trimming and J lost 7 bases, with 4 bases between them. This chain's CDR3 is CAISESRNEQFF. DNA for the CDR3: TGTGCCATCAGTGAGTCGAGGAATGAGCAGTTCTTC.

This clone was detected only once. The chain uses TRBV10-3 and TRBJ2-2; 7 bases align to TRBD2. This CDR3 is built from 14 residues. V lost 6 bases to trimming and J lost 4 bases; unmatched junction nucleotides: 5. CDR1 and CDR2 (germline): ENHRY, SYGVKD. CDR3 sequence reads: CAISPGGGTGELFF. In DNA, the CDR3 is TGTGCCATCAGCCCGGGGGGTGGCACCGGGGAGCTGTTTTTT.

The V gene is TRBV7-2, the J gene TRBJ1-4; 10 nucleotides agree with TRBD1. V was clipped by 5 bases and J by 8 bases; unmatched bases: 5. Germline CDR1 SGHTA, CDR2 FQGNSA. The length of the CDR3 is 14 residues. Here the CDR3 DNA reads TGTGCCAGCAGCCCACGGACAGGGGGGGAAAAACTGTTTTTT. Translation gives CASSPRTGGEKLFF. Based on the CDR3 plus reference TRBV7-2 and TRBJ1-4, the full variable domain is GAGVSQSPSNKVTEKGKDVELRCDPISGHTALYWYRQSLGQGLEFLIYFQGNSAPDKSGLPSDRFSAERTGGSVSTLTIQRTQQEDSAVYLCASSPRTGGEKLFFGSGTQLSVL.

The genes are TRBV6-6 and TRBJ2-1, with a tentative D call TRBD1 (6 bases). The V gene's germline CDR1 is MNHNY and CDR2 SVGAGI (reference sequence). V was shortened by 0 bases and J by 15 bases, with 12 bases between the two germline ends. The CDR3 consists of 12 residues. The CDR3 DNA reads as TGTGCCAGCAGTTACTCGACGGTCAGGGGGTTCTTC. It codes for CASSYSTVRGFF.

This rearrangement joins TRBV10-3 to TRBJ1-2; tentative D call: TRBD1 (6 bases). V lost 2 bases and J lost 8, with 18 bases in between. Germline CDR1 and CDR2: ENHRY and SYGVKD. CDR3 size: 15 residues. CDR3: CAISEKRTELYGYTF. The CDR3 DNA sequence: TGTGCCATCAGTGAGAAAAGGACAGAGTTATACGGCTACACCTTC.

The J gene is TRBJ2-1, the V gene TRBV5-1; 10 positions match TRBD2. V was clipped by 4 bases and J by 3 bases; unmatched bases: 7. This CDR3 contains 16 residues. The germline gives CDR1 SGHRS, CDR2 YFSETQ. The CDR3 sequence: CASSQQTSGFYNEQFF. The CDR3 bases are TGCGCCAGCAGCCAACAGACTAGCGGGTTCTACAATGAGCAGTTCTTC.